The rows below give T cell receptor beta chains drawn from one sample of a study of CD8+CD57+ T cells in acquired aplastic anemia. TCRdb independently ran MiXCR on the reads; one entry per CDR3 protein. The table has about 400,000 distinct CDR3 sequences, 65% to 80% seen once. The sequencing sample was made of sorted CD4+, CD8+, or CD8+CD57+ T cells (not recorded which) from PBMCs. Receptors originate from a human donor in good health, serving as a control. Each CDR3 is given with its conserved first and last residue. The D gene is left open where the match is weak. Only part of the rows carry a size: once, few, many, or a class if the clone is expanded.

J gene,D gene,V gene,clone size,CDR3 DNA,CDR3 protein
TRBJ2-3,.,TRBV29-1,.,TGCAGCGTTGAGCGGGGTCGTGGCACAGATACGCAGTATTTT,CSVERGRGTDTQYF
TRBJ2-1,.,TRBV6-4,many,TGTGCCAGCAGTGACGCAGGAAACTACAATGAGCAGTTCTTC,CASSDAGNYNEQFF
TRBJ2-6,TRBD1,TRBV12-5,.,TGTGCCAGCAGTATGGACAGGGGGCTTCTTGGCGTCCTGACTTTC,CASSMDRGLLGVLTF
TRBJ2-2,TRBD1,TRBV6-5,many,TGTGCCAGCAGTCCTCAGACAGGGCCCACCGGGGAGCTGTTTTTT,CASSPQTGPTGELFF
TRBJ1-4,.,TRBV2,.,TGTGCCAGCCTTCAGACAGGAAGAAATGAAAAACTGTTTTTT,CASLQTGRNEKLFF
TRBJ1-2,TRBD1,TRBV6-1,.,TGTGCCAGCAGTCCAGGACAGGGAGGTAAGGGTTACACCTTC,CASSPGQGGKGYTF
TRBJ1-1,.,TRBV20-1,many,TGCAGTGCTGACAAGGGAGGAGGCACTGAAGCTTTCTTT,CSADKGGGTEAFF
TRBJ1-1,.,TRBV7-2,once,TGTGCCAGCAGCCAAGGGGGGGCGTCCTACGAGCAGTATGCTTTCTTT,CASSQGGASYEQYAFF
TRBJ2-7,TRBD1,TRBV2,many,TGTGCCAGCAGTGCGCAATCGACAGGGGTCGGCGAGCAGTACTTC,CASSAQSTGVGEQYF
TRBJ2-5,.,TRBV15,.,TGTGCCACCAGCAGAGATAATGGGGAAGAGACCCAGTACTTC,CATSRDNGEETQYF
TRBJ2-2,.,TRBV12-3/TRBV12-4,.,TGTGCCATCGTCGAGCTTCTGAGGAGGGTGGTCAACACCGGGGAGCTGTTTTTT,CAIVELLRRVVNTGELFF